The 3 T cell receptor beta chains reported below all come from one sample, sequenced in a study of technical replicates of blood from a handful of donors. Clones were sequenced by immunoSEQ multiplex PCR, and TCRdb holds only the in-frame ones, with some missing. The repertoire includes about 97,000 clones, 95% to 97% of them detected once, and 0.36% sits in the top ten. The material sequenced was T cells isolated from PBMCs. These TCRs come from a human donor in good health.

This chain links TRBV7-2 with TRBJ2-5, with 15 bases lining up with TRBD2. Germline trimming cut 5 bases from V and 2 bases from J; bases unmatched to any gene: 3. Looked up from germline, CDR1 is SGHTA and CDR2 is FQGNSA. The CDR3 runs to 16 residues. CDR3 DNA sequence: TGTGCCAGCAGCCTGGGGACTAGCGGGGGGCAAGAGACCCAGTACTTC. It specifies CASSLGTSGGQETQYF. The full variable domain, with the rest looked up from reference TRBV7-2 and TRBJ2-5, is GAGVSQSPSNKVTEKGKDVELRCDPISGHTALYWYRQSLGQGLEFLIYFQGNSAPDKSGLPSDRFSAERTGGSVSTLTIQRTQQEDSAVYLCASSLGTSGGQETQYFGPGTRLLVL.

This chain connects TRBV4-1 to TRBJ2-3, with 8 positions matching TRBD2. The CDR3 consists of 16 residues. V was clipped by 0 bases and J by 2 bases; unmatched bases: 4. Germline V lookup: CDR1 MGHRA, CDR2 YSYEKL. CDR3 in amino acids: CASSQETSGNTDTQYF. The CDR3 coding sequence is TGCGCCAGCAGCCAAGAAACTAGCGGTAACACAGATACGCAGTATTTT.

The V and J genes are TRBV27 and TRBJ2-4; D unclear. Germline values: CDR1 MNHEY, CDR2 SMNVEV (reference sequence). The ends were cut back, 5 bases at V and 3 bases at J, with 17 bases in the middle. There are 16 residues in the CDR3. The CDR3 sequence: CASSLNPGGVKNIQYF. DNA for the CDR3: TGTGCCAGCAGTCTCAATCCCGGTGGAGTCAAAAACATTCAGTACTTC.